This T cell receptor beta chain was profiled in a study of Graves' ophthalmopathy and Graves' hyperthyroidism. Study-wide findings and caveats: A classifier, a 13-signature model, separated ophthalmopathy from stable hyperthyroidism with approximately 88% sensitivity and 65% to 83% specificity.

The hyperthyroidism patients, aged 18 to 65, had been newly diagnosed, with under 2 months' duration. From RNA, the CDR3 regions of TCR beta chains were amplified and sequenced. After a first-round RT-PCR with HTBI primers, a second-round multiplex PCR was run. TCRdb fed the multiplex PCR reads into MiXCR, producing one record per CDR3 protein. Of about 1.1 million distinct CDR3 sequences listed, about 38% are singletons. This clonotype was recorded a few times. Its target is unknown. The CDR3 is 14 amino acids. Between the trimmed V and J ends, which lost 1 base and 4 bases, there was a span of 11 bases. Germline V gene lookup returns CDR1 LGHNA and CDR2 YNFKEQ.

The TCR sequence derives from an adult man with Graves' hyperthyroidism. The specimen sequenced was peripheral blood or thyroid tissue (not recorded which). The chain is built from TRBV4-2 and TRBJ2-7; D perhaps matches TRBD1 (6 bases). This CDR3 reads CASSQAAQGYEQYF. Here the CDR3 DNA reads TGTGCCAGCAGCCAAGCGGCACAGGGTTACGAGCAGTACTTC.